This TCR beta chain was captured in a study of regulatory T cells in long-lasting Graves disease. The wider study: A definition of persistent Graves' disease required over 5 years of antithyroid drugs plus positive TSH receptor antibodies. Whole-study findings and limits: A reduction in accuracy may have resulted from the small sample size.

In building TCR beta libraries, iRepertoire HTBI primers were used together with Arm-PCR of CDR3 regions. TCRdb redid the calling of the multiplex PCR reads with MiXCR, one entry per CDR3 protein. The sample has 350,000 to 450,000 distinct CDR3 sequences; approximately 22% are singletons. Remarks on this clonotype: Its antigen is unidentified.

Time point defined: persistent/refractory GD, antithyroid drugs over 5 years with positive TRAb. Construction of the TCR library relied on RNA isolated from PBMCs. Around 8.2 milliliters of peripheral blood went into EDTA tubes. This sample comprised peripheral blood mononuclear cells (PBMCs), obtained when the disease was refractory, from a patient treated with antithyroid drugs. The TCR comes from a female donor with Graves disease.

CDR3 protein: CASTQTVNTEAFF. The CDR3 bases are TGTGCCAGCACCCAAACGGTGAACACTGAAGCTTTCTTT. V usage is TRBV6-1 and J usage is TRBJ1-1; D gene ambiguous. The germline CDR1 and CDR2 sequences are MNHNS and SASEGT. CDR3 length: 13 amino acids. Trimming pared 7 bases from V and 0 bases from J, leaving 9 bases between.